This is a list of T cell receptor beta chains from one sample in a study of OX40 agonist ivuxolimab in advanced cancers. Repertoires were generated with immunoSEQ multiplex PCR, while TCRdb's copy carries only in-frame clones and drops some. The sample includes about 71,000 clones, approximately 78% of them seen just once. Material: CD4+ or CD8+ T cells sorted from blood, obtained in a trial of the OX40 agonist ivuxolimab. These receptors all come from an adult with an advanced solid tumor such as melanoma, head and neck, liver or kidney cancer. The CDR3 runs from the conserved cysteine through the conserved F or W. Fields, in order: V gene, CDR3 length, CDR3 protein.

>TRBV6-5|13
CASSYPGTYEQYF
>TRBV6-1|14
CASSEQESNQPQHF
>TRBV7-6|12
CASSRRSTEAFF
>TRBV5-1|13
CASSLDSGSVQYF
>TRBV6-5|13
CASSPGTGSWLFF
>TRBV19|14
CASTLSGFYQPQHF
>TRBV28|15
CASSATGGDNYGYTF
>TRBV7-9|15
CASSLRQARNEKLFF
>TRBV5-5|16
CASSLVPSGVSSPQYF
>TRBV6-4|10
CASSDVEQYF
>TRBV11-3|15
CASSRTNLGGGEQYF
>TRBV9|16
CASSVLGSRGTGELFF
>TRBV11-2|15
CASSFSTGGFYEQYF
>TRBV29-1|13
CSVGSGGNRGYTF
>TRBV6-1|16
CASSEALRQGAGELFF
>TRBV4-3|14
CASSQGTYNQPQHF
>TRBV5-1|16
CASSFDPTGSNTEAFF
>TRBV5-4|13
CASSEGQGGTQYF
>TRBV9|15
CASSRTTGEDNEQYF
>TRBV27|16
CASSPTPRGANTEAFF
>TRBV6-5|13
CASSYDRQYGYTF
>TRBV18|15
CASSPSNGMGAEAFF
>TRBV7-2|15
CASSSAGGPVDEQFF
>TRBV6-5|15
CASSAPGSSSYEQYF
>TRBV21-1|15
CASSKRAGMNTEAFF
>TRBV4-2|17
CASRQGQGGNAPYEQYF
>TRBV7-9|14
CASSLVVSQETQYF
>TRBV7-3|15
CASSSEGSGRSPLHF